What follows describes a single T cell receptor (beta chain). As yet, its antigen is unknown. This entry is derived from a study of T cell responses to AZD1222 COVID-19 vaccine. Trimming took off 7 bases at V and 3 bases at J, with 9 bases between the two ends. The CDR3 loop spans 12 amino acids. Germline assignment: CDR1 SNHLY and CDR2 FYNNEI. Only in-frame clones appear in the TCRdb table, and some are missing; sequencing was by immunoSEQ multiplex PCR. Among 180,000 or so clones listed, about 88% were seen once. Study-level findings and limits: Recipients of two AZD1222 doses showed rising Spike-specific TCR breadth and depth. None of the repertoires were sampled until the peak T cell response had passed. The study reported that nearly half of spike-specific TCRs target unmutated variant regions. Researchers report vaccine-associated CD4 TCRs spanning spike, with dominance at 160-218 and 743-854.

The material sequenced was peripheral blood, taken on day 0 of AZD1222 vaccination. The receptor comes from an adult in good health. This chain joins TRBV2 and TRBJ1-1; D possibly corresponds to TRBD1 (5 bases). CDR3 in amino acids: CASTRGDTEAFF. The CDR3 coding sequence is TGTGCCAGCACCCGAGGGGACACTGAAGCTTTCTTT. The full variable domain, rest sourced from reference TRBV2 and TRBJ1-1, is EPEVTQTPSHQVTQMGQEVILRCVPISNHLYFYWYRQILGQKVEFLVSFYNNEISEKSEIFDDQFSVERPDGSNFTLKIRSTKLEDSAMYFCASTRGDTEAFFGQGTRLTVV.